This TCR beta chain came from a study of cytomegalovirus exposure and HLA in healthy donors (dated by TCRdb to about 2017). For the study in its entirety: In an earlier analysis of several hundred of the donors, 276 Gb of sequence data and 90 million to 120 million unique TCR beta sequences from roughly 180 million T cells were reported. An early release covering about 600 HLA-typed donors comprised about 310 gigabases of sequencing data and tens of millions of unique TCR sequences. Of the roughly 390 genotyped donors, over 65% fell in the genetic ancestry cluster associated with self-reported Caucasian donors. The aim of the study was to test whether cataloging public T cell receptors could identify signatures of past pathogen exposure. The study used immunosequencing to profile the T cell repertoires of several hundred subjects and linked those repertoires to cytomegalovirus serostatus. A separate validation cohort of about 110 different subjects was used in addition to the approximately 610-subject first cohort. High-throughput TCR immunosequencing, statistical association of individual TCRs with disease status, and machine learning were combined to predict cytomegalovirus infection status. A later analysis re-examined previously published TCR beta repertoires from roughly 650 donors and added high-resolution HLA genotyping to investigate patterns of TCR occurrence. Rather than using new phenotypic data, the later analysis identified candidate immune exposures from TCR beta sequences and from how often those sequences occurred across donors. An earlier analysis of 587 of the donors applied high-throughput TCR beta sequencing to assess whether each TCR beta V gene segment acted as functional or pseudogenic. Alongside the repertoire data, information on donor age, sex, ethnicity and CMV serostatus was compiled. A later genetic analysis took genome-wide SNP genotypes for about three fifths of the roughly 670 donors and used that subset as a discovery cohort. All discovery cohort repertoires had been generated using a single sequencing platform. Class I and class II HLA loci were covered by the typing at four-digit resolution. Typing coverage varied by locus: 629-630 donors for A, B, C, DRB1 and DQB1; 500 to 550 for DQA1; approximately 570 for DPA1; roughly 450 for DPB1. Several DR-DQ haplotypes were treated as single units for association and clustering because of strong linkage in the cohort. Among 398 genotyped donors of the cohort, an average of about 240,000 unique TCR beta nucleotide sequences were sequenced per donor, about a sixth of them non-productive. Overall results and qualifications from the work: The study gave a list of more than 150 TCR beta chains associated with cytomegalovirus. When HLA alleles, especially DR and DQ, strongly co-occurred, attributing TCR associations to individual alleles was difficult. A later analysis found that most CMV-associated TCR beta chains appeared HLA-restricted, with HLA associations seemingly driven largely by CMV exposure. Sequencing depth was assumed to be roughly uniform across donors in the presence/absence analyses, though that assumption may not hold. A further reported finding was that TCR beta sequences accurately predicted the HLA-A and HLA-B alleles for most subjects in the first cohort. A later analysis found that HLA-associated TCR beta chains were more clonally expanded and had lower generation probabilities than equally common non-associated chains. Immune exposure information for the cohort was limited to CMV serostatus. The cohort was sequenced for TCR beta chains only, and without alpha or paired-chain data the features that could be detected were limited. The earlier analysis of 587 of the donors excluded some 16 rarely observed V segments, including chromosome 9 orphons, because counts were too low. While some public TCRs were present in many individuals, most TCR sequences turned up only very rarely across donors. An association between a missense DCLRE1C variant and V-gene and J-gene trimming of TCR beta chains was found in a later genetic analysis and replicated in an independent cohort. The sequencing pipeline was judged likely to have produced a cluster of highly shared sequence variants as a technical artifact. Because HLA typing was unavailable for some donors at each locus, only the typed subset was used in association tests. It was suggested by the authors that the approach could potentially be generalized to other disease states and immunological phenotypes. The classifier was reported to diagnose cytomegalovirus status with high specificity and sensitivity in both the original and validation cohorts. Linkage disequilibrium might explain the correlated functional status among segregating V segments, but an unknown experimental factor could not be excluded. A few of the identified cytomegalovirus-associated TCR beta chains were confirmed in vitro to be specific for cytomegalovirus antigens. Specific HLA alleles were associated with 15,000 to 20,000 TCR beta sequences at a false discovery rate of 0.05 in a later analysis. According to a later genetic analysis, donors in an Asian-associated ancestry cluster had fewer N-insertions in productive TCRs than the roughly 670-donor mean. Because the 87-base-pair reads could not distinguish some IMGT-functional V segments, including TRBV6-2 and TRBV6-3, those segments were excluded. In a later analysis, the rate of TCR association differed among HLA loci, with DRB1 alleles having the most associated TCRs and HLA-C alleles having the fewest. In an earlier analysis of over 550 of the donors, most TCR beta V segments were observed in productive rearrangements about 87% or about 30% of the time, broadly matching IMGT annotations. A later analysis reported that several top co-occurrence clusters appeared linked to parvovirus B19, influenza, CMV and Epstein-Barr virus.

The trim is 6 bases for V and 3 bases for J, with a gap of 15 bases between the germline ends. The CDR3 runs 15 amino acids, cysteine and phenylalanine included. The read is trimmed to its CDR3 DNA, 45 bases read in frame from base 1. Reading the germline V gene (reference sequence) gives CDR1 LNHDA and CDR2 SQIVND. A remark on this clone: Its antigen remains unidentified. Per-nucleotide qualities are absent, and no much larger clonotype sits a single base away.

In total, more than 500 healthy bone marrow donors made up the cohort. At the time of sampling, every cohort member was nominally healthy, though immune exposures that went unrecorded were likely present. The donor tested CMV seronegative, placing the donor among the roughly 340 seronegative members of the cohort. Each donor provided a peripheral blood sample, and peripheral blood mononuclear cells were used for TCR beta sequencing. The Qiagen DNeasy Blood Extraction Kit was used to extract genomic DNA from the blood cell samples. Library generation was performed with the immunoSEQ multiplex PCR assay. For the multiplex PCR, a mixture combining 60 forward primers for TCR Vbeta segments and 13 reverse primers for TCR Jbeta segments was used. The CDR3 region of rearranged TCR beta genes was amplified from genomic DNA with a multiplex PCR assay. Amplified TCR beta libraries were sequenced as 87-base-pair reads on the Illumina HiSeq System. The paper's data handling went like this. A later analysis counted around 72 million unique TCR beta chains across the 670 or so repertoires, and some 11 million of these chains were shared by at least two donors. To remove PCR and sequencing errors, raw reads were error-corrected and collapsed into unique sequences using a nearest-neighbor algorithm that merged closely related sequences. V, D and J gene segments were assigned by aligning CDR3 sequences to IMGT reference sequences. Each retained sequence needed at least a six-nucleotide match to both a V gene segment and a J gene segment. A rearrangement counted as productive if the CDR3 had no stop codons and remained in frame with V and J, and every other rearrangement counted as non-productive. CDR3 was defined according to IMGT convention as the region running from the second conserved V-encoded cysteine to the conserved J-encoded phenylalanine. Sequences without an unambiguous match to a single V gene segment were excluded from the earlier analysis of 450 to 650 of the donors. An earlier analysis of over 450 of the donors classified V segments as functional when productive rearrangements were above 56.7% and as segregating when the standard deviation between donors was above 5%. To diagnose cytomegalovirus status from the catalog of TCR beta chain sequences, a statistical classification framework was built. In a later analysis, TCR nucleotide sequences were compared against IMGT/GENE-DB human TR gene sequences so that V and J genes could be assigned. A later analysis assigned CDR3 sequences and most-parsimonious VDJ recombination scenarios with the TCRdist pipeline. In a later analysis, every TCR beta chain was defined by the combination of its CDR3 amino acid sequence and its V-gene family, and reads without a unique V-gene family were dropped. To address suspected cross-contamination and a sequencing artifact, a later analysis removed approximately 590 highly shared, low-generation-probability nucleotide sequences. In a later analysis, a clonal expansion index was calculated for each public chain from normalized within-repertoire ranks of inferred template counts. A later analysis computed generation probabilities with a VDJ recombination model fitted to out-of-frame rearrangements, and checked the results against IGoR. A later analysis scored TCR-TCR, TCR-HLA and TCR-CMV co-occurrence with hypergeometric tests, applying a repertoire-size bias correction to TCR pairs. False discovery rates were estimated in a later analysis by permuting HLA or CMV assignments 20 times. A later analysis grouped co-occurring TCRs with DBSCAN, adding TCRdist sequence similarity when clustering within HLA-allele-positive subsets. Repertoires with fewer than 30,000 or more than 120,000 public chains, plus five repertoires with anomalous nucleotide sharing, were excluded from co-occurrence clustering. This is the immuneACCESS table as TCRdb keeps it, with only in-frame sequences that have V and J called. A part of the clones is gone; compared with another copy, unresolved V genes explain less than half, and the rest is unexplained. Clone size and V and J calls were adopted from that table, with D and trimming inferred from the DNA. The sample table lists approximately 190,000 clones, roughly 80% of them with a count of one. The top ten hold 3% to 4% of the sample.

The rearranged chain carries TRBV19 and TRBJ2-1; the best D guess is TRBD2, with 5 bases matching. Input material: PBMCs. The source of this sequence is a man in his fifties or sixties in good health and CMV-seronegative. The CDR3 is CASSDRGLDYNEQFF. The sequenced DNA: TGTGCCAGTAGCGACCGGGGTTTGGACTACAATGAGCAGTTCTTC.